These T cell receptor beta chains were read from a single sample in a study of read filtering for tumor transcriptome and immune sequencing. From the reads, TCRdb called clonotypes with MiXCR, one entry per CDR3 protein. The sample shows about 38,000 distinct CDR3 sequences, roughly an eighth of them seen only once. Sequenced: a population of CD138-negative cells sorted from bone marrow. Receptor source: a donor at least 40 years old with multiple myeloma. Each CDR3 is given with its conserved first and last residue. A D gene is named only where the DNA matches it firmly. The size entry is marked missing in some rows and otherwise reads once, few, many or a size class.

V	size	J	D	CDR3	DNA
TRBV5-5	.	TRBJ2-1	TRBD2	CASSLVRGRDEQFF	TGTGCCAGCAGCTTGGTTCGAGGGAGGGATGAGCAGTTCTTC
TRBV12-3/TRBV12-4	many	TRBJ2-3	TRBD1	CASSPRTGGDTQYF	TGTGCCAGCAGCCCTAGGACAGGGGGAGATACGCAGTATTTT
TRBV20-1	.	TRBJ2-1	.	CSARLLGLLGNEQFF	TGCAGTGCTAGGCTTTTAGGCCTCCTCGGCAATGAGCAGTTCTTC
TRBV6-2/TRBV6-3	many	TRBJ2-3	.	CASSYVRGYTQYF	TGTGCCAGCAGTTACGTGCGGGGTTATACGCAGTATTTT
TRBV4-2	.	TRBJ2-2	TRBD2	CASSQLGEGTGELFF	TGTGCCAGCAGCCAACTCGGGGAGGGGACCGGGGAGCTGTTTTTT
TRBV20-1	many	TRBJ2-3	TRBD1	CSAHRTGMPDTQYF	TGCAGTGCCCACCGGACAGGGATGCCAGATACGCAGTATTTT
TRBV12-3/TRBV12-4	many	TRBJ2-7	TRBD1	CASSLRDRGYEQYF	TGTGCCAGCAGCCTCCGGGACAGGGGGTACGAGCAGTACTTC
TRBV5-6	few	TRBJ2-3	TRBD1	CASSLLGGDSTDTQYF	TGTGCCAGCAGCTTGTTAGGGGGCGACTCCACAGATACGCAGTATTTT
TRBV20-1	.	TRBJ1-3	TRBD1	CSATDRATSGNTIYF	TGCAGTGCGACTGACAGGGCCACCTCTGGAAACACCATATATTTT
TRBV6-2/TRBV6-3	few	TRBJ2-5	TRBD2	CAISPGLTTRETQYF	TGTGCCATCTCGCCGGGACTAACGACGCGAGAGACCCAGTACTTC
TRBV7-2	many	TRBJ2-3	.	CASSLGRLDTQYF	TGTGCCAGCAGCTTAGGACGGTTAGATACGCAGTATTTT
TRBV11-2	few	TRBJ2-2	.	CASSLDLGSTGELFF	TGTGCCAGCAGCTTAGATCTGGGATCCACCGGGGAGCTGTTTTTT
TRBV28	many	TRBJ2-7	.	CASSSPERGWWQYF	TGTGCCAGCAGTTCCCCGGAACGCGGTTGGTGGCAGTACTTC
TRBV20-1	many	TRBJ2-7	.	CSARDARGYEQYF	TGCAGTGCTAGAGATGCCAGGGGCTACGAGCAGTACTTC
TRBV28	many	TRBJ1-5	TRBD1	CASSFPPGRGIHQPQHF	TGTGCCAGCAGTTTTCCTCCGGGCAGGGGGATCCATCAGCCCCAGCATTTT
TRBV28	many	TRBJ1-1	.	CASRGHGHMNTEAFF	TGTGCCAGCAGAGGGCACGGACATATGAACACTGAAGCTTTCTTT
TRBV6-6	.	TRBJ1-5	.	CASSNNNQPQHF	TGTGCCAGCAGTAACAATAATCAGCCCCAGCATTTT
TRBV4-3	.	TRBJ2-7	.	CAGSQDGGGRIWEQYF	TGCGCCGGCAGCCAAGATGGGGGAGGCCGAATTTGGGAGCAGTACTTC
TRBV7-3	many	TRBJ1-5	.	CASSASRQERHGQPQHF	TGTGCCAGCAGCGCATCCCGACAGGAGAGGCACGGTCAGCCCCAGCATTTT
TRBV4-1	many	TRBJ2-2	.	CASSHTAFTGELFF	TGCGCCAGCAGCCACACCGCCTTCACCGGGGAGCTGTTTTTT
TRBV29-1	many	TRBJ2-5	.	CSVGVEFGTQYF	TGCAGCGTTGGGGTGGAGTTCGGGACCCAGTACTTC
TRBV6-2/TRBV6-3	many	TRBJ2-3	TRBD2	CASTSGGLSTDTQYF	TGTGCCAGCACCTCGGGGGGACTAAGCACAGATACGCAGTATTTT
TRBV3-1	many	TRBJ1-1	.	CASRPPGGQNTEAFF	TGTGCCAGCCGACCTCCGGGGGGACAGAACACTGAAGCTTTCTTT
TRBV6-5	many	TRBJ1-1	.	CASSYPGGEAFF	TGTGCCAGCAGTTACCCCGGCGGTGAAGCTTTCTTT
TRBV30	few	TRBJ1-1	.	CAWSPPGLDAEAFF	TGTGCCTGGAGTCCGCCTGGCTTGGACGCTGAAGCTTTCTTT
TRBV24-1	many	TRBJ1-1	TRBD1	CATRGQGATEAFF	TGTGCCACCAGAGGACAGGGGGCAACTGAAGCTTTCTTT
TRBV5-1	many	TRBJ1-5	TRBD1	CASRYRRQGSNQPQHF	TGCGCCAGCCGATACCGCAGACAGGGGAGTAATCAGCCCCAGCATTTT
TRBV29-1	many	TRBJ2-1	.	CSVVKGLNEQFF	TGCAGCGTTGTAAAAGGTCTCAATGAGCAGTTCTTC
TRBV5-5	many	TRBJ2-7	TRBD1	CASSRDRGHTASYEQYF	TGTGCCAGCAGCCGGGACAGGGGCCACACCGCCTCCTACGAGCAGTACTTC
TRBV29-1	many	TRBJ1-5	TRBD1	CSVADRQDQPQHF	TGCAGCGTCGCGGACAGGCAAGATCAGCCCCAGCATTTT
TRBV28	.	TRBJ2-3	TRBD1	CASSPSSGGLSTGTQYF	TGTGCCAGCAGCCCTAGCTCAGGGGGCCTTAGCACAGGTACGCAGTATTTT
TRBV6-2/TRBV6-3	many	TRBJ1-5	.	CASSPLGGRGPQHF	TGTGCCAGCAGTCCCCTGGGGGGGCGAGGGCCCCAGCATTTT